This T cell receptor beta chain was captured by sequencing in a study of CD4 T cells in relation to SARS-CoV-2 and coronaviruses. Across the whole study: PBMCs were cultured with antigen for roughly 10 days before TCR beta sequencing. The restricting HLA molecule for shared crossreactive spike epitopes was mapped. Negative control cultures got HIV-1 Nef peptides or no peptide. Study outcomes and limitations: Roughly 65% of donors had memory CD4+ clonotypes crossrecognizing SARS-CoV-2 and common cold coronavirus spike.

TCRdb's copy holds only in-frame clones and misses some; the assay was immunoSEQ multiplex PCR. The sample has 20,000 to 30,000 clones, about 75% seen once; the top ten hold 10% to 15%. Unexposed donor CD4+ T cells date from about 2011-2019, before the COVID-19 pandemic. After approximately 10 days of culture, CD4+ T cells were isolated. Turning to this clone: Its antigen is still unknown.

The trim removed 6 bases at V and 7 bases at J, leaving 0 bases unmatched. The CDR3 totals 12 residues. The receptor's source is a human donor in good health. The chain combines TRBV12-3 or TRBV12-4 with TRBJ1-4; 9 bases agree with TRBD1. Sequences were obtained from CD4+ T cells from PBMCs, cultured in vitro. The CDR3 loop reads CASRTGGEKLFF. DNA for the CDR3: TGTGCCAGCAGGACAGGGGGTGAAAAACTGTTTTTT.